One and the same sample provided the 15 T cell receptor beta chains below, sequenced in a study of blood T cells in healthy people across ages. Primers used in a second PCR of roughly 6 to 11 cycles were a sample-barcoded 5' primer and a J-beta primer mix. TCRdb reprocessed the 5' RACE reads with MiXCR, giving one entry per CDR3 protein. The table records 1.5 million to 1.9 million distinct CDR3 sequences, 35% to 45% of them present only once. Specimen: blood. Receptor source: a woman under 30 in good health.

The table lists this clonotype with many counts. The chain has TRBV12-3 or TRBV12-4 and TRBJ2-7, with D perhaps matching TRBD2 (5 bases). The CDR3 is 14 residues long. Trimming pared 0 bases from V and 3 bases from J, leaving 9 bases between. The CDR3 region is CASSLAVSGYEQYF. Written as DNA, the CDR3 is TGTGCCAGCAGTTTAGCTGTCAGCGGCTACGAGCAGTACTTC.

On this clonotype: A read error may be the cause here, since a much bigger clone is one base away. This chain connects TRBV3-1 to TRBJ2-3; 12 nucleotides agree with TRBD2. CDR1 is LGHDT and CDR2 is YNNKEL in the germline V gene (reference sequence). CDR3 size: 16 residues. Unmatched junction bases numbered 3, after V lost 3 bases and J lost 2 bases. The DNA for the CDR3 is TGTGCCAGCAGCCATGGACTAGCGGGGACCACAGATACGCAGTATTTT. Its translation is CASSHGLAGTTDTQYF.

J is TRBJ2-3 and V is TRBV4-3; D not resolved. CDR1 LGHNA and CDR2 YSLEER come from the germline V gene. Trimming took 4 bases from V and 0 from J, leaving 11 bases between them. The CDR3 spans 15 residues. This CDR3 reads CASSPRPQSTDTQYF. CDR3 sequence (DNA): TGCGCCAGCAGCCCCCGACCCCAAAGCACAGATACGCAGTATTTT.

The chain combines TRBV4-1 with TRBJ1-2, with 7 bases matching TRBD1. In germline, CDR1 is MGHRA, CDR2 YSYEKL. Trimming at V came to 1 base and at J to 6 bases, leaving 11 bases not matched to a gene. This CDR3 comprises 16 residues. The CDR3 spells CASSQVGLSGTDGYTF. CDR3 in DNA: TGCGCCAGCAGCCAAGTGGGCCTTTCCGGGACAGATGGCTACACCTTC.

The chain is built from TRBV4-1 and TRBJ1-5; a possible D gene is TRBD1 (5 bases). The CDR3 sequence is 16 residues long. The germline CDR1 and CDR2 sequences are MGHRA and YSYEKL. The V and J ends lost 0 bases and 6 bases respectively, with 15 bases between them. The CDR3 protein is CASSQEGTVISQPQHF. Here the CDR3 DNA reads TGCGCCAGCAGCCAAGAGGGGACCGTTATAAGTCAGCCCCAGCATTTT.

The chain is built from TRBV20-1 and TRBJ1-1; D remains unclear. The CDR3 covers 12 residues. From germline, CDR1 is DFQATT and CDR2 SNEGSKA (reference sequence). V was shortened by 1 base and J by 8 bases, with 11 bases between the two germline ends. CDR3 sequence (DNA): TGCAGTGCTAGAGCTTGGGGTCCCGAAGCTTTCTTT. It is translated as CSARAWGPEAFF.

The chain carries TRBV9 and TRBJ2-1; D ambiguous. CDR3 length: 12 amino acids. The V and J ends lost 8 bases and 12 bases respectively, with 18 bases between them. CDR1 SGDLS and CDR2 YYNGEE come from the germline V gene. The chain's CDR3 is CASCIGNGVQFF. The CDR3, as DNA: TGTGCCAGTTGTATTGGGAACGGTGTGCAGTTCTTC.

This chain uses TRBV20-1 with TRBJ1-2, with a weak D call TRBD1 (6 bases). CDR3 size: 14 residues. V shed 3 bases and J shed 1 base, with 12 bases lying between them. From germline, CDR1 is DFQATT and CDR2 SNEGSKA (reference sequence). The CDR3 coding sequence is TGCAGTGCTAGTGAACAGGGCGGTAACTATGGCTACACCTTC. Protein sequence: CSASEQGGNYGYTF.

The table lists this clonotype with many counts. The rearrangement uses TRBV12-3 or TRBV12-4 and TRBJ2-7; 7 bases are shared with TRBD1. The CDR3 is 15 amino acids. The V gene end was trimmed by 3 bases and the J gene end by 1 base; junction bases not matched to a gene: 6. CDR3: CASSLGQLVSYEQYF. CDR3 nucleotides: TGTGCCAGCAGTTTGGGACAGCTCGTTTCCTACGAGCAGTACTTC.

This chain connects TRBV6-5 to TRBJ1-1; D remains ambiguous. The CDR3 runs 17 residues. CDR1 and CDR2 (germline): MNHEY, SVGAGI. The germline V and J ends were trimmed by 0 bases and 0 bases, with 14 bases remaining between them. This CDR3 reads CASSYSSRAVVNTEAFF. The DNA of the CDR3 is TGTGCCAGCAGTTACTCGAGCCGGGCGGTGGTGAACACTGAAGCTTTCTTT.

This clonotype was seen only once. V and J are TRBV29-1 and TRBJ2-1; 10 nucleotides agree with TRBD2. CDR1 and CDR2 from the germline V gene are SQVTM and ANQGSEA. V lost 5 bases, J lost 10 bases, and 5 bases stayed unmatched. This CDR3 has 12 amino acids. This chain's CDR3 is CSVPGLAVEQFF. CDR3 DNA: TGCAGCGTTCCCGGACTAGCGGTCGAGCAGTTCTTC.

There are a few counts of this clonotype. The chain employs TRBV11-2 and TRBJ2-7; TRBD2 agrees at 10 bases. This CDR3 is 16 amino acids long. CDR1 is SGHAT, CDR2 FQNNGV, per germline. V lost 5 bases and J lost 3; bases outside the gene matches: 10. DNA of the CDR3: TGTGCCAGCAGCGCCCGGACTAGCGGATGGAGCTACGAGCAGTACTTC. Its translation is CASSARTSGWSYEQYF.

This clonotype was seen more than once but under ten times. V is TRBV20-1 and J is TRBJ2-1; a possible D gene is TRBD1 (5 bases). This CDR3 has 12 amino acids. From germline, CDR1 is DFQATT and CDR2 SNEGSKA (reference sequence). Trimming stripped 3 bases from V and 5 bases from J, with 8 bases between. CDR3 bases: TGCAGTGCTAGCGGACACGACAATGAGCAGTTCTTC. Translating gives CSASGHDNEQFF.

The DNA of the CDR3 is TGTGCCACCAGTGATTCCGGGACAGGGTCCTACAATGAGCAGTTCTTC. Translation: CATSDSGTGSYNEQFF. The genes are TRBV24-1 and TRBJ2-1; 9 bases agree with TRBD1. V lost 2 bases to trimming and J lost 1 base; unmatched junction nucleotides: 2. In germline, CDR1 is KGHDR, CDR2 SFDVKD. CDR3 size: 16 residues.

The chain uses TRBV9 and TRBJ2-1; the D gene is possibly TRBD2 (5 bases). Trimming shortened V by 5 bases and J by 5 bases, and 11 bases separated the two germline ends. Germline V CDR1 and CDR2: SGDLS, YYNGEE. The CDR3 runs to 13 residues. The DNA for the CDR3 is TGTGCCAGCAGAGGGCCCGGGAACAATGAGCAGTTCTTC. Encoded protein: CASRGPGNNEQFF.